This T cell receptor beta chain appears in the sequencing data of a study of blood T cell repertoires in COVID-19. Only in-frame clones appear in the TCRdb table, and some are missing; sequencing was by immunoSEQ multiplex PCR. The sample has about 39,000 clones, 70% to 90% seen once. The V and J ends lost 3 bases and 3 bases respectively, with 11 bases between them. The length of the CDR3 is 15 residues. Germline CDR1 is SNHLY and CDR2 is FYNNEI. The rearrangement links TRBV2 to TRBJ1-4; D uncertain. Sequenced: peripheral blood. The clonotype was recovered from a man in his 60s in a cohort sampled during active COVID-19. Here the CDR3 DNA reads TGTGCCAGCAGTGATAAGACAAGGTCTAATGAAAAACTGTTTTTT. This gives the protein CASSDKTRSNEKLFF.